This entry lists 23 T cell receptor beta chains sequenced from one sample in a study of blood T cell repertoires in COVID-19. TCRdb's copy holds only in-frame clones and misses some; the assay was immunoSEQ multiplex PCR. This table has fewer than 300,000 clones, under 90% appearing once. Sequencing used PBMCs or T cells enriched from blood (not recorded which). These receptor sequences come from a man aged 18 to 29 who had recovered from COVID-19.

The V and J genes are TRBV7-9 and TRBJ2-3, with 11 bases identical to TRBD2. The CDR3 has 18 amino acids. In germline, CDR1 is SEHNR, CDR2 FQNEAQ (reference sequence). The ends lost 5 bases at V and 4 bases at J; junction bases unmatched: 14. Written as DNA, the CDR3 is TGTGCCAGCAGCCGTATAAATCTAGCGGGAGGCCTCGCAGATACGCAGTATTTT. The encoded protein is CASSRINLAGGLADTQYF.

The chain links TRBV19 to TRBJ2-2, with TRBD1 matching 9 bases. V was pared by 6 bases and J by 7 bases, with 9 bases of the junction left unmatched. Germline CDR1 LNHDA, CDR2 SQIVND (reference sequence). The CDR3 runs to 15 residues. CDR3 nucleotide sequence: TGTGCCAGTAGGCATCCGGGACAGGGTATCGGGGAGCTGTTTTTT. Encoded protein: CASRHPGQGIGELFF.

This chain joins TRBV5-4 and TRBJ2-2; D is undetermined. Germline CDR1 SGHNT, CDR2 YYREEE (reference sequence). The length of the CDR3 is 13 residues. V was shortened by 1 base and J by 6 bases, with 7 bases between the two germline ends. The CDR3 spells CASSLKPAGELFF. The CDR3 bases are TGTGCCAGCAGCTTGAAGCCGGCCGGGGAGCTGTTTTTT.

The rearrangement links TRBV10-3 to TRBJ2-1; D is possibly TRBD2 (5 bases). The CDR3 runs 15 residues. Germline lookup yields CDR1 ENHRY and CDR2 SYGVKD. V gave up 11 bases and J gave up 1 base, with 18 bases separating them. CDR3 in amino acids: CALSSEAESYNEQFF. The CDR3 DNA is TGTGCCCTAAGCTCGGAGGCAGAATCCTACAATGAGCAGTTCTTC.

The V and J genes are TRBV7-9 and TRBJ2-2; 8 nucleotides match TRBD2. The CDR3 is made up of 16 amino acids. The V gene end was trimmed by 1 base and the J gene end by 6 bases; junction bases not matched to a gene: 7. CDR1 is SEHNR, CDR2 FQNEAQ, per germline (reference sequence). CDR3 nucleotide sequence: TGTGCCAGCAGCTTAGAAGCGGGAGTAAGCTCCGGGGAGCTGTTTTTT. Translated: CASSLEAGVSSGELFF.

The chain combines TRBV5-1 with TRBJ2-1, with D perhaps matching TRBD1 (6 bases). The CDR3 is 13 residues long. Trimming removed 4 bases at V and 2 bases at J, with 7 bases between. Germline V CDR1 and CDR2: SGHRS, YFSETQ. The CDR3 sequence: CASSRDTYNEQFF. The DNA of the CDR3 is TGCGCCAGCAGCAGGGACACCTACAATGAGCAGTTCTTC.

This clone was detected many times. The chain uses TRBV19 and TRBJ2-1, with D possibly being TRBD1 (5 bases). Germline V gene sequence: CDR1 LNHDA, CDR2 SQIVND (reference sequence). V lost 5 bases and J 0 bases, leaving 23 bases between the germline ends. This CDR3 comprises 19 residues. CDR3 in DNA: TGTGCCAGTAGTGGGGCCAGGGTGATTAGCCCGAGCTCCTACAATGAGCAGTTCTTC. This sequence encodes CASSGARVISPSSYNEQFF.

The chain links TRBV5-1 to TRBJ1-6; D ambiguous. The germline gives CDR1 SGHRS, CDR2 YFSETQ. V was shortened by 4 bases and J by 0 bases, with 17 bases between the two germline ends. The CDR3 covers 18 residues. CDR3 bases: TGCGCCAGCAGCCTCCGGGATTTCCTAAGCTCCTATAATTCACCCCTCCACTTT. Protein product: CASSLRDFLSSYNSPLHF.

The CDR3 DNA follows: TGTGCCAGCAGTTTCCTTACGACAGGGGGAAGGACTGAAGCTTTCTTT. Translation: CASSFLTTGGRTEAFF. The V and J genes are TRBV27 and TRBJ1-1; 9 nucleotides line up with TRBD1. The V and J ends lost 3 bases and 5 bases, in that order; junction bases with no gene match: 10. Germline lookup yields CDR1 MNHEY and CDR2 SMNVEV (reference sequence). The CDR3 sequence is 16 residues long.

The V gene is TRBV30, the J gene TRBJ2-5; TRBD1 agrees at 12 bases. The germline V gene has CDR1 GTSNPN and CDR2 SVGIG (reference sequence). The CDR3 length is 17 residues. The J segment lost 1 base and the V segment lost 0 bases, leaving 6 bases of the junction unmatched. The CDR3 sequence is CAWSVLGTGGLQETQYF. Written as DNA, the CDR3 is TGTGCCTGGAGTGTACTGGGGACAGGGGGCCTCCAAGAGACCCAGTACTTC.

This sequence joins TRBV7-6 and TRBJ2-1, with D possibly being TRBD1 (7 bases). V shed 4 bases and J shed 0 bases, with 19 bases lying between them. The CDR3 loop spans 18 amino acids. Germline CDR1 reads SGHVS; CDR2 reads FNYEAQ. CDR3 in DNA: TGTGCCAGCAGCTCCTCAGGGGGGAGTAGGAGCTCCTACAATGAGCAGTTCTTC. It translates to CASSSSGGSRSSYNEQFF. The whole variable domain, filled in from reference TRBV7-6 and TRBJ2-1, reads GAGVSQSPRYKVTKRGQDVALRCDPISGHVSLYWYRQALGQGPEFLTYFNYEAQQDKSGLPNDRFSAERPEGSISTLTIQRTEQRDSAMYRCASSSSGGSRSSYNEQFFGPGTRLTVL.

This clone was detected only once. The chain carries TRBV13 and TRBJ2-7, with D perhaps TRBD1 (5 bases). V lost 6 bases and J lost 5, with 11 bases in between. Per germline, CDR1 PRHDT and CDR2 FYEKMQ (reference sequence). The CDR3 consists of 12 residues. This CDR3 reads CASRSGYDEQYF. The CDR3 coding sequence is TGTGCCAGCAGGTCAGGGTACGACGAGCAGTACTTC.

In DNA, the CDR3 is TGTGCCAGCTCACCCAACAGGGGAGCCCGATTCACCGGGGAGCTGTTTTTT. Translation: CASSPNRGARFTGELFF. The chain links TRBV18 to TRBJ2-2, with 7 bases that match TRBD1. The trim removed 3 bases at V and 4 bases at J, leaving 11 bases unmatched. Germline loops: CDR1 KGHSH, CDR2 LQKENI. This CDR3 contains 17 residues.

To note about this clone: Other nucleotide sequences from this sample produce the same CDR3. V usage is TRBV5-1 and J usage is TRBJ1-4; TRBD1 matches at 8 bases. The CDR3 length is 14 residues. Germline V gene lookup returns CDR1 SGHRS and CDR2 YFSETQ. Trimming took 2 bases from V and 7 from J; bases not matched to a gene: 4. Here the CDR3 reads CASSFGQGGEKLFF. CDR3 coding DNA: TGCGCCAGCAGCTTTGGACAGGGAGGTGAAAAACTGTTTTTT.

In its sample, this clone was seen once. The chain recombines TRBV4-1 with TRBJ2-1, with 8 bases identical to TRBD1. The J segment lost 5 bases and the V segment lost 0 bases, leaving 12 bases of the junction unmatched. CDR3 length: 18 residues. CDR1 is MGHRA and CDR2 is YSYEKL in the germline V gene. The CDR3: CASSQDRGRGRTNNEQFF. CDR3 DNA sequence: TGCGCCAGCAGCCAAGACCGGGGCAGGGGGCGGACTAACAATGAGCAGTTCTTC.

The CDR3 sequence is CASSRSEQETQYF. The CDR3 DNA follows: TGTGCCAGCAGCCGGAGCGAACAAGAGACCCAGTACTTC. The rearrangement joins TRBV3-1 (or the pseudogene TRBV3-2) to TRBJ2-5; the D is unclear. There are 13 residues in the CDR3. Germline lookup yields CDR1 LGHDT and CDR2 YNNKEL (reference sequence). V was cut by 4 bases and J by 2 bases, with 8 bases left in between.

The chain couples TRBV10-3 to TRBJ2-3; 7 bases are shared with TRBD1. J was trimmed by 4 bases and V by 0 bases; bases with no gene match: 1. CDR1 ENHRY and CDR2 SYGVKD come from the germline V gene. The CDR3 length is 14 residues. The DNA of the CDR3 is TGTGCCATCAGTGAGTCGACAGGGCCAGATACGCAGTATTTT. Protein sequence: CAISESTGPDTQYF.

The table lists this clone with a few counts. The chain links TRBV3-1 (or the pseudogene TRBV3-2) to TRBJ1-3; D not resolved. Trimming left V 3 bases short and J 4 bases short, with 7 bases between. The germline CDR1 and CDR2 sequences are LGHDT and YNNKEL (reference sequence). This CDR3 spans 13 amino acids. This chain's CDR3 is CASSQSVGNTIYF. CDR3 coding DNA: TGTGCCAGCAGCCAGTCCGTCGGAAACACCATATATTTT.

The CDR3 sequence is CASSLDGQPQHF. The CDR3 DNA sequence: TGTGCCAGCAGCTTGGACGGTCAGCCCCAGCATTTT. The V gene is TRBV5-4, the J gene TRBJ1-5; D is unclear. The V gene's germline CDR1 is SGHNT and CDR2 YYREEE (reference sequence). This CDR3 has 12 residues. With 0 bases removed from V and 6 bases from J, the gap between germline ends came to 4 bases.

Here the CDR3 reads CASSIRGGRNQPQHF. The CDR3 coding sequence is TGTGCCAGTAGTATAAGGGGGGGTCGCAATCAGCCCCAGCATTTT. This chain joins TRBV19 and TRBJ1-5, with D perhaps matching TRBD1 (6 bases). The germline V gene encodes CDR1 LNHDA and CDR2 SQIVND (reference sequence). The V end was cut by 2 bases, the J end by 2 bases, with 10 bases between. The CDR3 loop spans 15 amino acids.

In the case of this clone: The identical CDR3 is also encoded by other nucleotide sequences in the sample. The J gene is TRBJ1-2, the V gene TRBV11-2; the D gene is possibly TRBD1 (6 bases). Germline V CDR1 and CDR2: SGHAT, FQNNGV. Trimming shortened V by 5 bases and J by 2 bases, and 9 bases separated the two germline ends. This CDR3 contains 13 residues. For the CDR3, the DNA is TGTGCCAGCAGCCTCGGACAGAACTATGGCTACACCTTC. Residues: CASSLGQNYGYTF.

The chain joins TRBV7-8 to TRBJ2-1; TRBD2 matches 9 bases. V lost 8 bases and J lost 8; bases outside the gene matches: 7. The CDR3 is made up of 13 amino acids. CDR1 is SGHVS and CDR2 is FQNEAQ in the germline V gene. This CDR3 reads CASGGRAGDEQFF. The CDR3 nucleotides are TGTGCCAGCGGCGGGAGGGCCGGTGATGAGCAGTTCTTC.

The rearrangement joins TRBV2 to TRBJ2-7; 7 bases are shared with TRBD1. The length of the CDR3 is 13 residues. CDR1 SNHLY and CDR2 FYNNEI come from the germline V gene. V lost 6 bases to trimming and J lost 7 bases; unmatched junction nucleotides: 9. The CDR3 loop reads CASRGQNSGEQYF. The CDR3 DNA reads as TGTGCCAGCAGGGGACAGAACTCGGGGGAGCAGTACTTC.